A selection of T cell receptor beta chains follows, all from one sample in a study of cytomegalovirus exposure and HLA in healthy donors. Generated by immunoSEQ multiplex PCR, the TCRdb table keeps only in-frame clones and is missing some. The table shows around 20,000 clones, with around 96% occurring only once. Sequencing was done on a sample of PBMCs. Receptor source: a young man in good health and CMV-seropositive. The CDR3 runs from the conserved cysteine through the conserved F or W. Each record gives: clone size, D gene, V gene, J gene, CDR3 protein, CDR3 DNA. D genes are given only for firm matches. Not every row has a clone size; where given, it reads once, few, many or a size class.

size: .; D: .; V: TRBV10-2; J: TRBJ1-5; CDR3: CASSVGTTQSNQPQHF; DNA: TGCGCCAGCAGCGTTGGGACAACCCAGAGCAATCAGCCCCAGCATTTT
size: .; D: TRBD2; V: TRBV7-9; J: TRBJ2-7; CDR3: CASSSSRGGVASYEQYF; DNA: TGTGCCAGCAGCTCCTCGAGGGGAGGGGTGGCCTCCTACGAGCAGTACTTC
size: once; D: .; V: TRBV15; J: TRBJ2-2; CDR3: CATSRGRSFGTGELFF; DNA: TGTGCCACCAGCAGAGGGCGGTCCTTCGGGACCGGGGAGCTGTTTTTT
size: .; D: TRBD2; V: TRBV7-7; J: TRBJ2-3; CDR3: CASSLALLWTSGFSSTDTQYF; DNA: TGTGCTAGCAGCTTAGCGTTGTTGTGGACTAGCGGCTTCTCTAGCACAGATACGCAGTATTTT
size: .; D: TRBD1; V: TRBV7-3; J: TRBJ1-2; CDR3: CASSTRTGGGYTF; DNA: TGTGCCAGCAGCACTCGGACAGGGGGAGGCTACACCTTC
size: .; D: .; V: TRBV5-8; J: TRBJ2-2; CDR3: CASSFRSSNTGELFF; DNA: TGTGCCAGCAGCTTTAGAAGCTCGAACACCGGGGAGCTGTTTTTT
size: .; D: .; V: TRBV6-1; J: TRBJ1-1; CDR3: CASKMTSTNTEAFF; DNA: TGTGCCAGCAAGATGACAAGTACCAACACTGAAGCTTTCTTT
size: .; D: .; V: TRBV20-1; J: TRBJ2-7; CDR3: CSASRGYEQYF; DNA: TGCAGTGCTAGTCGAGGCTACGAGCAGTACTTC
size: .; D: .; V: TRBV30; J: TRBJ2-3; CDR3: CAWSNRRGLDTQYF; DNA: TGTGCCTGGAGTAATAGGAGGGGTCTAGATACGCAGTATTTT
size: .; D: TRBD2; V: TRBV5-4; J: TRBJ2-7; CDR3: CASSLGLAGVEQYF; DNA: TGTGCCAGCAGCTTGGGGTTAGCGGGAGTTGAGCAGTACTTC
size: .; D: TRBD1; V: TRBV15; J: TRBJ1-3; CDR3: CATSVAGGTGNTIYF; DNA: TGTGCCACCAGCGTTGCAGGGGGAACTGGAAACACCATATATTTT
size: .; D: TRBD2; V: TRBV11-2; J: TRBJ2-1; CDR3: CASSPGVAGPYNEQFF; DNA: TGTGCCAGCAGCCCGGGGGTAGCGGGGCCCTACAATGAGCAGTTCTTC
size: .; D: .; V: TRBV5-4; J: TRBJ1-2; CDR3: CASSNPGVQRNYGYTF; DNA: TGTGCCAGCAGCAACCCCGGGGTTCAAAGGAACTATGGCTACACCTTC
size: .; D: .; V: TRBV5-1; J: TRBJ2-5; CDR3: CASSPRPGVLETQYF; DNA: TGCGCCAGCAGCCCCCGACCCGGAGTTTTAGAGACCCAGTACTTC
size: .; D: TRBD2; V: TRBV5-4; J: TRBJ2-7; CDR3: CASSSGLAYEQYF; DNA: TGTGCCAGCAGCTCGGGACTAGCGTACGAGCAGTACTTC
size: .; D: .; V: TRBV2; J: TRBJ2-7; CDR3: CASRGPEQYF; DNA: TGTGCCAGCAGGGGGCCCGAGCAGTACTTC
size: once; D: TRBD1; V: TRBV29-1; J: TRBJ1-2; CDR3: CSADGTVNYGYTF; DNA: TGCAGCGCCGACGGGACAGTGAACTATGGCTACACCTTC
size: .; D: TRBD1; V: TRBV4-3; J: TRBJ2-5; CDR3: CASSHQWDSQETQYF; DNA: TGCGCCAGCAGCCACCAGTGGGACAGCCAAGAGACCCAGTACTTC
size: .; D: .; V: TRBV11-2; J: TRBJ2-7; CDR3: CASSLDRPRAYEQYF; DNA: TGTGCCAGCAGCTTAGATCGGCCCAGGGCCTACGAGCAGTACTTC
size: .; D: .; V: TRBV11-2; J: TRBJ2-1; CDR3: CASSLVRGGSYNEQFF; DNA: TGTGCCAGCAGCTTAGTACGGGGTGGCTCCTACAATGAGCAGTTCTTC
size: once; D: TRBD1; V: TRBV7-8; J: TRBJ1-2; CDR3: CASSSPQGANYGYTF; DNA: TGTGCCAGCAGCTCGCCCCAGGGGGCGAACTATGGCTACACCTTC
size: .; D: TRBD1; V: TRBV27; J: TRBJ2-2; CDR3: CASILTEGQGAGELFF; DNA: TGTGCCAGCATTCTCACTGAGGGACAGGGCGCCGGGGAGCTGTTTTTT
size: .; D: TRBD1; V: TRBV28; J: TRBJ1-1; CDR3: CASSSPGQGQMNTEAFF; DNA: TGTGCCAGCAGTTCGCCGGGACAGGGCCAGATGAACACTGAAGCTTTCTTT
size: .; D: TRBD1; V: TRBV5-1; J: TRBJ2-3; CDR3: CASSSGQVEDTQYF; DNA: TGCGCCAGCAGCTCCGGACAGGTTGAAGATACGCAGTATTTT
size: .; D: TRBD1; V: TRBV27; J: TRBJ2-1; CDR3: CASSSGTGAGEQFF; DNA: TGTGCCAGCAGTTCCGGGACAGGGGCCGGGGAGCAGTTCTTC
size: .; D: .; V: TRBV5-6; J: TRBJ2-5; CDR3: CASSFGGRQETQYF; DNA: TGTGCCAGCAGCTTTGGAGGCCGACAAGAGACCCAGTACTTC
size: few; D: .; V: TRBV6-1; J: TRBJ2-7; CDR3: CASSEAVPAYEQYF; DNA: TGTGCCAGCAGTGAAGCGGTCCCGGCCTACGAGCAGTACTTC
size: .; D: TRBD1; V: TRBV6-1; J: TRBJ2-7; CDR3: CASSATGDFYEQYF; DNA: TGTGCCAGCAGTGCGACAGGGGATTTCTACGAGCAGTACTTC